This T cell receptor beta chain is from a study of T cell responses to AZD1222 COVID-19 vaccine. Note on this clone: Its antigen remains unknown.

V lost 4 bases, J lost 0 bases, and 9 bases stayed unmatched. Per the germline V gene, CDR1 is SGHAT and CDR2 is FQNNGV. The CDR3 contains 17 residues. Regarding the study as a whole: As reported, nearly half of all spike-specific TCRs target variant regions that are unmutated. Spike-specific TCR depth and breadth grew after two AZD1222 doses.

Profiled with immunoSEQ multiplex PCR; TCRdb holds only in-frame clones, not every one. The data hold tens of thousands of clones, with around 82% observed a single time. The receptor was isolated from an adult who received the AZD1222 COVID-19 vaccine. The sample consisted of peripheral blood, taken 28 days after the second AZD1222 dose. The J gene is TRBJ1-3, the V gene TRBV11-2; TRBD1 matches at 7 bases. The CDR3 loop is CASSYSGQLSSGNTIYF. The CDR3 region has the DNA TGTGCCAGCAGCTACTCGGGACAGCTGAGCTCTGGAAACACCATATATTTT.